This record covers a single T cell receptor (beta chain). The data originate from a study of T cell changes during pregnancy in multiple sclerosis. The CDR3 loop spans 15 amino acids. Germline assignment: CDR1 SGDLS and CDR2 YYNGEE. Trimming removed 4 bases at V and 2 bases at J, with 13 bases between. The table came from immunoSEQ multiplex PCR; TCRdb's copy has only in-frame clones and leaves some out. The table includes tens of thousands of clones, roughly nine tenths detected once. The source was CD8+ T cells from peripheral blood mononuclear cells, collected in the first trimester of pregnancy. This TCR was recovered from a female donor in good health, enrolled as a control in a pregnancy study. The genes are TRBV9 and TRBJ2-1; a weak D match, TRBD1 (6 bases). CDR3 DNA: TGTGCCAGCAGCCTCCGGGACACTACCTACAATGAGCAGTTCTTC. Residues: CASSLRDTTYNEQFF.